A selection of T cell receptor beta chains follows, all from one sample in a study of blood T cells in healthy people across ages. TCRdb re-derived calls from the 5' RACE reads in MiXCR, one entry per CDR3 protein. The table lists just under 550,000 distinct CDR3 sequences, less than 25% of them singletons. The data were also submitted as part of a second study, on T cells of mothers and their children.

Sequenced: blood. These receptors were obtained from a boy younger than 18 in good health. Each CDR3 is given without its conserved first and last residue. Each record gives: clone size, CDR3 length, V gene, J gene, CDR3 protein. The size field is filled for only some rows; it gives once, few, many or a size class.

clone_size: -; cdr3_length: 9; v_call: TRBV14; j_call: TRBJ2-3; cdr3_aa: ASSQGYTQY
clone_size: -; cdr3_length: 12; v_call: TRBV7-7; j_call: TRBJ2-5; cdr3_aa: ASSPNVRGETQY
clone_size: -; cdr3_length: 13; v_call: TRBV27; j_call: TRBJ1-2; cdr3_aa: ASRTTQGGRYGYT
clone_size: few; cdr3_length: 13; v_call: TRBV2; j_call: TRBJ1-5; cdr3_aa: ASSPTGNVYQPQH
clone_size: few; cdr3_length: 11; v_call: TRBV7-2; j_call: -; cdr3_aa: ASRTLAGGEQF
clone_size: -; cdr3_length: 13; v_call: TRBV4-1; j_call: TRBJ1-6; cdr3_aa: ASSHTRDSNSPLH
clone_size: -; cdr3_length: 15; v_call: TRBV29-1; j_call: TRBJ1-2; cdr3_aa: SVEGGDSLEIGYGYT
clone_size: few; cdr3_length: 12; v_call: TRBV4-1; j_call: TRBJ1-1; cdr3_aa: ASSQIPLNTEAF
clone_size: few; cdr3_length: 11; v_call: TRBV7-2; j_call: TRBJ2-2; cdr3_aa: ASSSDGTGELF
clone_size: -; cdr3_length: 11; v_call: TRBV27; j_call: TRBJ2-7; cdr3_aa: ASRGQGSYEQY
clone_size: few; cdr3_length: 13; v_call: TRBV9; j_call: TRBJ2-7; cdr3_aa: ASSVEVGLGYEQY
clone_size: few; cdr3_length: 13; v_call: TRBV7-2; j_call: TRBJ1-4; cdr3_aa: ASSPRGQGGEKLF
clone_size: -; cdr3_length: 12; v_call: TRBV5-4; j_call: TRBJ1-1; cdr3_aa: ASSLLGRDTEAF
clone_size: -; cdr3_length: 16; v_call: TRBV12-3/TRBV12-4; j_call: TRBJ2-6; cdr3_aa: ASSLSGVRSSGANVLT
clone_size: few; cdr3_length: 15; v_call: TRBV4-3; j_call: TRBJ1-2; cdr3_aa: ASSQEISQVANYGYT
clone_size: -; cdr3_length: 13; v_call: TRBV7-2; j_call: TRBJ2-5; cdr3_aa: ASNPSGGNQETQY
clone_size: few; cdr3_length: 14; v_call: TRBV4-1; j_call: TRBJ2-5; cdr3_aa: ASSARDSGRQETQY
clone_size: -; cdr3_length: 14; v_call: TRBV20-1; j_call: TRBJ2-7; cdr3_aa: SARPIIAGGPYEQY
clone_size: -; cdr3_length: 13; v_call: TRBV7-3; j_call: TRBJ1-3; cdr3_aa: ASSLSGTAGNTIY
clone_size: -; cdr3_length: 11; v_call: TRBV10-3; j_call: TRBJ1-1; cdr3_aa: AISGTGAEEAF
clone_size: -; cdr3_length: 13; v_call: TRBV6-5; j_call: -; cdr3_aa: ASSYSYTNDDEQF
clone_size: -; cdr3_length: 13; v_call: TRBV20-1; j_call: TRBJ1-2; cdr3_aa: SARDPQGILYGYT
clone_size: few; cdr3_length: 13; v_call: TRBV12-3/TRBV12-4; j_call: TRBJ2-3; cdr3_aa: ASSFMGLATDTQY
clone_size: -; cdr3_length: 12; v_call: TRBV5-1; j_call: TRBJ2-7; cdr3_aa: ASGRLAGSYEQY
clone_size: -; cdr3_length: 14; v_call: TRBV25-1; j_call: TRBJ1-2; cdr3_aa: ASSESVGTLEYGYT
clone_size: -; cdr3_length: 11; v_call: TRBV20-1; j_call: TRBJ2-7; cdr3_aa: SAFSGSLNEQY
clone_size: -; cdr3_length: 13; v_call: TRBV9; j_call: TRBJ2-2; cdr3_aa: ASSAGSTRAGELF
clone_size: -; cdr3_length: 12; v_call: TRBV20-1; j_call: TRBJ2-3; cdr3_aa: SAIAGASTDTQY
clone_size: -; cdr3_length: 12; v_call: TRBV3-1; j_call: TRBJ1-2; cdr3_aa: ASSQGVAPGGYT
clone_size: -; cdr3_length: 11; v_call: TRBV19; j_call: TRBJ1-4; cdr3_aa: ASTGSNYEKLF
clone_size: -; cdr3_length: 13; v_call: TRBV11-2; j_call: TRBJ2-5; cdr3_aa: ASGLSRGTCYEQY
clone_size: few; cdr3_length: 16; v_call: TRBV5-1; j_call: TRBJ2-6; cdr3_aa: ASSLKSGGASGANVLT
clone_size: -; cdr3_length: 12; v_call: TRBV29-1; j_call: TRBJ1-5; cdr3_aa: SVWGGGREQPQH
clone_size: -; cdr3_length: 13; v_call: TRBV12-3/TRBV12-4; j_call: TRBJ1-4; cdr3_aa: ASTTPTAYNEKLF
clone_size: -; cdr3_length: 10; v_call: TRBV18; j_call: TRBJ2-1; cdr3_aa: ASSPLDNEQF
clone_size: few; cdr3_length: 13; v_call: TRBV20-1; j_call: TRBJ1-1; cdr3_aa: SARDRTGMNTEAF
clone_size: few; cdr3_length: 12; v_call: TRBV4-3; j_call: TRBJ2-7; cdr3_aa: ASSQDGGGYEQY
clone_size: few; cdr3_length: 12; v_call: TRBV24-1; j_call: TRBJ2-3; cdr3_aa: ATSVASGEDTQY
clone_size: few; cdr3_length: 11; v_call: TRBV12-3/TRBV12-4; j_call: TRBJ1-2; cdr3_aa: ASSATHRDSYT
clone_size: few; cdr3_length: 13; v_call: TRBV15; j_call: TRBJ1-2; cdr3_aa: ATSGGTATNYGYT
clone_size: few; cdr3_length: 17; v_call: TRBV9; j_call: TRBJ2-3; cdr3_aa: ASSVFPLLDGVGTDTQY
clone_size: -; cdr3_length: 13; v_call: TRBV3-1; j_call: -; cdr3_aa: ASSQVQPGGNEQF
clone_size: few; cdr3_length: 11; v_call: TRBV6-2/TRBV6-3; j_call: TRBJ2-1; cdr3_aa: ASSYSMDTAKY
clone_size: -; cdr3_length: 13; v_call: TRBV7-2; j_call: TRBJ1-1; cdr3_aa: ASSSQGQMNTEAF
clone_size: -; cdr3_length: 13; v_call: TRBV4-1; j_call: TRBJ2-3; cdr3_aa: ASSRGDWTADTQY
clone_size: few; cdr3_length: 12; v_call: TRBV5-6; j_call: TRBJ1-1; cdr3_aa: ASSLMTGIAEAF
clone_size: few; cdr3_length: 16; v_call: TRBV6-2/TRBV6-3; j_call: TRBJ1-2; cdr3_aa: ASSSRRGDRGSGYGYT
clone_size: -; cdr3_length: 11; v_call: TRBV20-1; j_call: TRBJ2-7; cdr3_aa: SASPTGGGEQY
clone_size: -; cdr3_length: 13; v_call: TRBV7-2; j_call: TRBJ1-4; cdr3_aa: ASSSNRGRNEKLF
clone_size: few; cdr3_length: 12; v_call: TRBV7-9; j_call: TRBJ2-3; cdr3_aa: ASSLLGQRDTQY
clone_size: -; cdr3_length: 13; v_call: TRBV2; j_call: TRBJ2-7; cdr3_aa: ASSFGGTSGDEQY
clone_size: -; cdr3_length: 13; v_call: TRBV28; j_call: TRBJ1-6; cdr3_aa: ASSLGTTGDSPLH
clone_size: few; cdr3_length: 12; v_call: TRBV7-9; j_call: -; cdr3_aa: ASNLRDYTYEQY
clone_size: -; cdr3_length: 14; v_call: TRBV9; j_call: TRBJ2-7; cdr3_aa: ASSPRTSGSSYEQY